The 25 T cell receptor beta chains below all came from one sample that was sequenced in a study of T-cell reconstitution after alpha-beta-depleted transplantation in children. TCRbeta library construction was performed incorporating unique molecular identifiers. TCRdb reanalysed the PCR reads using MiXCR and keeps one entry per CDR3 protein. This sample carries over 200,000 distinct CDR3 sequences, about 11% of them seen once, and the ten largest clones take over 25%. This material consisted of PBMCs, taken before TCRalphabeta/CD19-depleted stem cell transplant. These receptors all stem from a child younger than two with acute myeloid leukemia, due to receive a stem cell transplant.

V is TRBV11-2 and J is TRBJ2-6; D gene unclear. This CDR3 spans 14 amino acids. V was shortened by 6 bases and J by 3 bases, with 9 bases between the two germline ends. CDR1 SGHAT and CDR2 FQNNGV come from the germline V gene. Here the CDR3 reads CASRRLRGANVLTF. DNA of the CDR3: TGTGCCAGCAGGCGCTTGCGTGGGGCCAACGTCCTGACTTTC.

CDR3 in DNA: TGTGCCAGCACCTACAGGGTTGATACGCAGTATTTT. It specifies CASTYRVDTQYF. V and J are TRBV7-2 and TRBJ2-3, with D possibly TRBD1 on 6 matching bases. Germline loops: CDR1 SGHTA, CDR2 FQGNSA. The CDR3 length is 12 residues. Trimming removed 7 bases from V and 6 bases from J, with 11 bases in between.

This clonotype has ten or more counts. V and J are TRBV4-1 and TRBJ1-3, with D uncertain. The CDR3 loop spans 13 amino acids. V lost 4 bases and J 2 bases, leaving 6 bases between the germline ends. Germline V gene lookup returns CDR1 MGHRA and CDR2 YSYEKL. The CDR3 sequence is CASSPSTGNTIYF. In nucleotides, the CDR3 is TGCGCCAGCAGCCCCAGTACTGGAAACACCATATATTTT.

The sample holds many counts of this clonotype. V gene TRBV12-3 or TRBV12-4 combines with J gene TRBJ2-4; D ambiguous. Trimming took off 6 bases at V and 0 bases at J, with 6 bases between the two ends. The CDR3 length is 13 residues. The CDR3: CASSSGAKNIQYF. The CDR3 region has the DNA TGTGCCAGCAGCTCTGGAGCCAAAAACATTCAGTACTTC.

With regard to this clonotype: A much larger clonotype is one base distant, so this may be a read error. The J gene is TRBJ2-7, the V gene TRBV2, with TRBD1 matching over 8 bases. V lost 4 bases, J lost 7 bases, and 6 bases stayed unmatched. CDR3 size: 13 residues. The germline CDR1 and CDR2 sequences are SNHLY and FYNNEI. CDR3 sequence: CASSGRTGQEQYF. In DNA, the CDR3 is TGTGCCAGCAGTGGAAGGACAGGGCAAGAGCAGTACTTC.

With regard to this clonotype: Germline is not matched at one junction end, which may reflect a read error. The chain recombines TRBV19 with TRBJ1-2, with 7 positions matching TRBD1. The CDR3 contains 16 residues. The germline V gene encodes CDR1 LNHDA and CDR2 SQIVND (reference sequence). This CDR3 is CASSKTGTAVNYGYSF. CDR3 in DNA: TGTGCCAGTAGTAAAACCGGGACAGCGGTTAACTATGGCTACTCCTTC. Looking up the rest from reference TRBV19 and TRBJ1-2 gives the full variable domain: DGGITQSPKYLFRKEGQNVTLSCEQNLNHDAMYWYRQDPGQGLRLIYYSQIVNDFQKGDIAEGYSVSREKKESFPLTVTSAQKNPTAFYLCASSKTGTAVNYGYSFGSGTRLTVV.

The table lists this clonotype with many counts. V and J are TRBV5-1 and TRBJ2-3; D may be TRBD1 (5 bases). There are 13 residues in the CDR3. V was pared by 5 bases and J by 0 bases, with 7 bases between. Germline assignment: CDR1 SGHRS and CDR2 YFSETQ. In DNA, the CDR3 is TGCGCCAGCAGGGGGCTCAGCACAGATACGCAGTATTTT. This codes for CASRGLSTDTQYF.

The V and J genes are TRBV6-1 and TRBJ2-1, with 7 bases matching TRBD1. This CDR3 spans 13 amino acids. With 6 bases clipped from V and 11 bases from J, the junction kept 10 bases outside the gene matches. Germline V gene lookup returns CDR1 MNHNS and CDR2 SASEGT. CDR3 loop: CASRPLTGVKQFF. For the CDR3, the DNA is TGTGCCAGCAGGCCCTTAACAGGGGTTAAGCAGTTCTTC.

The table lists this clonotype with many counts. The chain is built from TRBV2 and TRBJ1-1, with D uncertain. CDR1 SNHLY and CDR2 FYNNEI come from the germline V gene. The CDR3 is 13 residues long. Trimming took off 6 bases at V and 4 bases at J, with 12 bases between the two ends. CDR3 loop: CASRTPRATEAFF. The CDR3 bases are TGTGCCAGCAGAACCCCTAGAGCCACTGAAGCTTTCTTT.

This clonotype has only a few counts. The chain uses TRBV4-3 and TRBJ1-2, with a tentative D call TRBD1 (6 bases). CDR1 is LGHNA and CDR2 is YSLEER in the germline V gene. Trimming removed 1 base from V and 8 bases from J, with 17 bases in between. The length of the CDR3 is 15 residues. CDR3 sequence (DNA): TGCGCCAGCAGCCAAGCCCCCGGGACAAGGGTCGGCTACACCTTC. Translation gives CASSQAPGTRVGYTF.

The V and J genes are TRBV18 and TRBJ2-3; no definite D call. Germline lookup yields CDR1 KGHSH and CDR2 LQKENI. CDR3 length: 15 amino acids. Trimming removed 0 bases at V and 6 bases at J, with 13 bases between. The CDR3 coding sequence is TGTGCCAGCTCACCACCCGGGTCCCCCGGGGATACGCAGTATTTT. This gives the protein CASSPPGSPGDTQYF. The variable domain in full, completed from reference TRBV18 and TRBJ2-3, reads NAGVMQNPRHLVRRRGQEARLRCSPMKGHSHVYWYRQLPEEGLKFMVYLQKENIIDESGMPKERFSAEFPKEGPSILRIQQVVRGDSAAYFCASSPPGSPGDTQYFGPGTRLTVL.

As DNA, the CDR3 is TGCAGTGCTACCCACATTGGGATCACCGAAGCTTTCTTT. Translation gives CSATHIGITEAFF. The V gene is TRBV20-1, the J gene TRBJ1-1; D gene uncertain. Trimming shortened V by 4 bases and J by 8 bases, and 17 bases separated the two germline ends. Germline values: CDR1 DFQATT, CDR2 SNEGSKA (reference sequence). The CDR3 loop spans 13 amino acids.

This clonotype was observed at least ten times. The CDR3 nucleotides are TGTGCCAGCAGCCAAGAACTAGCGGGAGCCACCTCCTACAATGAGCAGTTCTTC. Its protein is CASSQELAGATSYNEQFF. This chain links TRBV4-2 with TRBJ2-1; 11 nucleotides match TRBD2. Germline V gives CDR1 LGHNA, CDR2 YNFKEQ. V shed 0 bases and J 0 bases; nucleotides not matched to a gene: 4. This CDR3 is built from 18 residues.

This clonotype was recorded many times. The chain uses TRBV11-1 and TRBJ2-7; D is unresolved. CDR3 size: 13 residues. The V end lost 5 bases, the J end lost 0 bases, and 8 bases lay between the germline ends. Germline assignment: CDR1 SGHAT and CDR2 FQDESV (reference sequence). The CDR3 coding sequence is TGTGCCAGCAGCCCCTTGCGCTCCTACGAGCAGTACTTC. This encodes CASSPLRSYEQYF. Using reference TRBV11-1 and TRBJ2-7 for the parts outside the CDR3, the full variable domain is EAEVAQSPRYKITEKSQAVAFWCDPISGHATLYWYRQILGQGPELLVQFQDESVVDDSQLPKDRFSAERLKGVDSTLKIQPAELGDSAMYLCASSPLRSYEQYFGPGTRLTVT.

This clonotype was counted a few times. The rearrangement links TRBV29-1 to TRBJ2-2; D gene unclear. V was pared by 4 bases and J by 1 base, with 1 base between. The CDR3 has 11 residues. Germline values: CDR1 SQVTM, CDR2 ANQGSEA. The CDR3 coding sequence is TGCAGCGTTGGGAACACCGGGGAGCTGTTTTTT. Translation: CSVGNTGELFF.

This clonotype was seen ten or more times. V and J are TRBV12-3 or TRBV12-4 and TRBJ1-2, with 7 bases aligning to TRBD1. J was trimmed by 5 bases and V by 2 bases; bases with no gene match: 8. The CDR3 is 15 amino acids. This chain's CDR3 is CASSLISGTEYGYTF. As DNA, the CDR3 is TGTGCCAGCAGTTTAATATCTGGGACAGAATATGGCTACACCTTC.

This clonotype was found many times. The chain recombines TRBV5-4 with TRBJ2-3; D remains ambiguous. CDR1 is SGHNT and CDR2 is YYREEE in the germline V gene (reference sequence). CDR3 length: 13 residues. V was cut by 3 bases and J by 4 bases, with 9 bases left in between. In nucleotides, the CDR3 is TGTGCCAGCAGCTCCCCAGTCGCAGATACGCAGTATTTT. Amino acids: CASSSPVADTQYF.

A word on this clonotype: A much larger clone lies one base from this, so it may be a read error. The chain employs TRBV6-2 or TRBV6-3 and TRBJ2-3; 7 bases are shared with TRBD2. Losses at the gene ends were 6 bases for V and 4 bases for J; bases not matched to a gene: 7. Germline V gives CDR1 MNHEY, CDR2 SVGEGT. CDR3 size: 14 residues. The DNA of the CDR3 is TGTGCCAGCAGCCCCAGCGGGGAGTCAGATACGCAGTATTTT. Translation gives CASSPSGESDTQYF.

The table lists this clonotype with a few counts. The V and J genes are TRBV5-1 and TRBJ1-6, with unresolved D. This CDR3 is built from 13 residues. Trimming removed 0 bases from V and 9 bases from J, with 7 bases in between. In germline, CDR1 is SGHRS, CDR2 YFSETQ. CDR3 coding DNA: TGCGCCAGCAGCTTGGAAGAGGGTTCACCCCTCCACTTT. It encodes CASSLEEGSPLHF.

This clonotype was observed many times. The chain links TRBV20-1 to TRBJ2-7; no clear D gene. V lost 3 bases and J lost 5, with 5 bases in between. Germline CDR1 DFQATT, CDR2 SNEGSKA (reference sequence). The CDR3 runs 10 residues. The CDR3 loop reads CSARRDEQYF. The CDR3 nucleotides read TGCAGTGCTAGGCGAGACGAGCAGTACTTC.

This clonotype was counted many times. This chain uses TRBV3-1 with TRBJ1-5; no reliable D call. Trimming shortened V by 3 bases and J by 0 bases, and 3 bases separated the two germline ends. The CDR3 consists of 13 residues. Germline assignment: CDR1 LGHDT and CDR2 YNNKEL (reference sequence). Written as DNA, the CDR3 is TGTGCCAGCAGCCAGGGTAGCAATCAGCCCCAGCATTTT. Translating gives CASSQGSNQPQHF. Full variable domain (outside the CDR3, taken from reference TRBV3-1 and TRBJ1-5): DTAVSQTPKYLVTQMGNDKSIKCEQNLGHDTMYWYKQDSKKFLKIMFSYNNKELIINETVPNRFSPKSPDKAHLNLHINSLELGDSAVYFCASSQGSNQPQHFGDGTRLSIL.

This chain links TRBV10-2 with TRBJ2-4; 7 nucleotides align to TRBD2. The trim removed 0 bases at V and 3 bases at J, leaving 8 bases unmatched. The CDR3 spans 17 residues. Germline CDR1 WSHSY, CDR2 SAAADI. CDR3 nucleotides: TGCGCCAGCAGTGAGTCGGCCAGCGGGGAAGGCAAAAACATTCAGTACTTC. Translation gives CASSESASGEGKNIQYF.

This clonotype appeared a few times. J is TRBJ2-5 and V is TRBV5-3; weak D call: TRBD2 (6 bases). TRBV5-3 is an ORF; its function is uncertain. This CDR3 has 14 amino acids. Trimming took off 8 bases at V and 5 bases at J, with 19 bases between the two ends. As DNA, the CDR3 is TGTGCCAGGGGCCCTGGGGGAGGAGAGGAGACCCAGTACTTC. This encodes CARGPGGGEETQYF.

This clonotype appeared many times. The J gene is TRBJ1-5, the V gene TRBV20-1, with D hard to call. Trimming took 0 bases from V and 4 from J, leaving 10 bases between them. Germline CDR1 and CDR2: DFQATT and SNEGSKA (reference sequence). This CDR3 is built from 14 residues. The CDR3 sequence is CSAREATSNQPQHF. CDR3 bases: TGCAGTGCTAGAGAAGCCACCTCGAATCAGCCCCAGCATTTT.

The V and J genes are TRBV11-2 and TRBJ2-5, with D uncertain. Germline V gene data show CDR1 as SGHAT and CDR2 as FQNNGV. The V end lost 1 base, the J end lost 5 bases, and 14 bases lay between the germline ends. The CDR3 loop spans 15 amino acids. The CDR3 nucleotides are TGTGCCAGCAGCTTAGGGGCGGCGGACGGGGAGACCCAGTACTTC. Its protein product is CASSLGAADGETQYF.